This T cell receptor beta chain emerged from a study of post-analysis software for immune sequencing data. On the study more broadly: Disease trajectories encompassed relapsing-remitting, secondary progressive and progressive-relapsing multiple sclerosis.

Findings of the study overall: Batch-matched samples strongly co-clustered by F measure. Controls showed lower frequencies than patients for five or six TRBV segments, and TRBV5-6, TRBV5-1 and TRBV20-1 were among these.

With regard to this clonotype: Its antigen is undetermined.

Included in the TCR beta cDNA libraries were unique molecular identifiers. Starting from approximately 0.95 to 9.8 million T cells, the study yielded approximately 460,000 cDNA molecules. TCRdb reprocessed the PCR reads with MiXCR, giving one entry per CDR3 protein. The repertoire holds 820,000 or so distinct CDR3 sequences, around 50% seen once, with over 4% in the top ten. CDR3 size: 15 residues. The V and J ends lost 4 bases and 7 bases, in that order; junction bases with no gene match: 10. CDR1 and CDR2 (germline): LGHDT, YNNKEL (reference sequence). This chain connects TRBV3-1 to TRBJ1-2; 9 nucleotides align to TRBD1. This clonotype was sampled from a girl between 10 and 17 years old with multiple sclerosis. Material: blood. CDR3 sequence: CASSLPRDRESGYTF. CDR3 coding DNA: TGTGCCAGCAGCCTCCCCCGGGACAGGGAGAGTGGCTACACCTTC.